This TCR beta chain is drawn from a study of cytomegalovirus exposure and HLA in healthy donors. This clone was seen a single time. Its antigen is undetermined. The PCR used 60 Vbeta and 13 Jbeta primers. Authors' data handling: There were around 77 million unique TCR beta chains by a later count, and approximately 10 million of them were shared. The method was immunoSEQ multiplex PCR; TCRdb's version includes in-frame clones alone and lacks a portion of them. That table gives V, J and clone size, and the DNA gave D and trimming. Among about 140,000 clones, about 75% were seen once, and the ten largest hold 3.5% to 4%. General study points: Indistinguishable V segments such as TRBV6-2 and TRBV6-3 were excluded. What TCR beta sequences reportedly achieved was accurate prediction of HLA-A and HLA-B alleles in most subjects. In vitro confirmation showed three CMV-associated chains to be CMV antigen specific.

CDR3 size: 15 residues. CDR1 is LNHDA and CDR2 is SQIVND in the germline V gene (reference sequence). V lost 7 bases and J lost 2, with 17 bases in between. The rearrangement links TRBV19 to TRBJ1-2; D call uncertain. This clonotype was sampled from a man between 18 and 29 years old in good health and CMV-seronegative. Sequences were obtained from PBMCs. The CDR3 protein is CASNALESGNYGYTF. The CDR3 DNA reads as TGTGCCAGTAATGCTCTGGAATCGGGGAACTATGGCTACACCTTC.